This is a list of T cell receptor beta chains from one sample in a study of control samples from healthy donors and cancer patients. TCRdb's copy holds only in-frame clones and misses some; the assay was immunoSEQ multiplex PCR. Here the sample spans roughly 120,000 clones, over 85% being singletons. Source material: blood. The source is a man aged 25 to 45 in good health. CDR3s leave out the opening cysteine and the closing phenylalanine or tryptophan. Not every row has a clone size; where given, it reads once, few, many or a size class.

clone size,J gene,V gene,CDR3 protein
.,TRBJ1-1,TRBV10-2,ASSPTGGRWTEAF
.,TRBJ2-7,TRBV3-1/TRBV3-2,ASSQIDGSYEQY
.,TRBJ2-5,TRBV13,ASSLPVRQTQY
.,TRBJ2-7,TRBV28,ASRYRGTYEQY
.,TRBJ1-2,TRBV6-1,ASSERESRYGYT
.,TRBJ2-7,TRBV9,ASSVGGAAYEQY
.,TRBJ1-1,TRBV2,ASTGQGGTEAF
.,TRBJ2-1,TRBV12-3/TRBV12-4,ASSFGRKNEQF
.,TRBJ1-2,TRBV20-1,SASRPAGYT
once,TRBJ1-6,TRBV18,ASARGSTGNSPLH
.,TRBJ1-1,TRBV4-1,ASSQVGQENTEAF
.,TRBJ1-5,TRBV12-1,ASSRHEGKDQPQH
.,TRBJ2-1,TRBV2,ASSQGGWFEQF
few,TRBJ1-2,TRBV7-9,ASSPRTGVNYGYT
.,TRBJ2-3,TRBV4-2,ASSQLRGRGSTDTQY
.,TRBJ1-3,TRBV18,ASSPEGSVPGNTIY
.,TRBJ1-6,TRBV27,ASSLGTAQYSPLH
.,TRBJ1-6,TRBV5-8,ASSSLDIQNSPLH
.,TRBJ2-5,TRBV5-1,ASSSSGGGPQETQY
once,TRBJ2-7,TRBV5-1,ASSLDVDEQY
.,TRBJ2-5,TRBV18,ASSPASSQETQY
.,TRBJ1-3,TRBV4-3,ASSIRTVSGNTIY
.,TRBJ1-6,TRBV5-1,ASARDGNSPLH
.,TRBJ1-2,TRBV6-5,ASTPGGDYGYT
.,TRBJ2-1,TRBV19,ASTRGSYNEQF
.,TRBJ1-1,TRBV4-3,ASSHAGTGGEAF
.,TRBJ2-5,TRBV7-9,ASSFGGEETQY
.,TRBJ1-5,TRBV5-6,ASSLAGPNQPQH
once,TRBJ2-1,TRBV4-3,ASSQGQGNPYNEQF
once,TRBJ1-1,TRBV5-1,ASSIQGNTEAF
once,TRBJ1-1,TRBV19,ASSTGNTEAF